This T cell receptor (beta chain) originates from a study of shared clonotypes between healthy human individuals. Study summary: Samples came from a couple of female and a few male donors aged 18 to 49. Study results and caveats: How much donors shared clonotypes was expected to be affected by sequencing depth.

Germline V gene data show CDR1 as MDHEN and CDR2 as SYDVKM. The CDR3 extends over 13 amino acids. V lost 2 bases to trimming and J lost 4 bases, with 8 bases between them. Study processing details: With immunoSEQ giving junction-only sequences and no quality scores, filtering differed. The table came from immunoSEQ multiplex PCR; TCRdb's copy has only in-frame clones and leaves some out. D and trimming come from the DNA, and the V and J calls and clone size come from that table. The repertoire holds 850,000 to 1,200,000 clones, with under 80% as singletons. This clone was picked up one time. Its antigen is currently unknown.

The source material was memory CD4+ T cells sorted from blood. Subset reported: CD45RA-negative fraction. This clonotype was obtained from a man aged 18 to 30 in good health. V gene TRBV28 combines with J gene TRBJ1-2, with D tentatively TRBD1 (5 bases). The CDR3 sequence: CASSLVQGYGYTF. CDR3 bases: TGTGCCAGCAGTTTAGTCCAGGGCTATGGCTACACCTTC.